This passage covers 27 T cell receptor beta chains from one sample sequenced in a study of T cells in Graves' hyperthyroidism and ophthalmopathy. RNA transcripts were the template for amplifying TCR beta CDR3 regions. In the first-round RT-PCR of the TCR CDR3, the HTBI primer set was used. One entry per CDR3 protein results from TCRdb running MiXCR on the multiplex PCR reads. The data contain 310,000 or so distinct CDR3 sequences, around 15% of them seen just once; the ten biggest clones take up 55% to 60%. Specimen: blood. The receptor set was obtained from a woman aged 55-75 years with Graves' ophthalmopathy.

This chain joins TRBV6-1 and TRBJ1-5; no clear D gene. Germline-derived CDR1 and CDR2 are MNHNS and SASEGT. This CDR3 spans 15 amino acids. The ends were cut back, 3 bases at V and 0 bases at J, with 9 bases in the middle. The CDR3, as DNA: TGTGCCAGCAGTGATTATCTGAATAGCAATCAGCCCCAGCATTTT. As protein: CASSDYLNSNQPQHF.

The sample holds many counts of this clonotype. The V gene is TRBV5-1, the J gene TRBJ2-2; 7 bases line up with TRBD1. The CDR3 totals 17 residues. Germline loops: CDR1 SGHRS, CDR2 YFSETQ. With 6 bases clipped from V and 1 base from J, the junction kept 12 bases outside the gene matches. CDR3 DNA: TGCGCCAGCAACCAGGGAGAGACAGGGAGGAACACCGGGGAGCTGTTTTTT. Translation gives CASNQGETGRNTGELFF.

This clonotype was detected only a few times. This chain joins TRBV4-1 and TRBJ2-7, with D perhaps TRBD1 (5 bases). The CDR3 is 17 amino acids. Trimming cost V 1 base and J 0 bases, with 16 bases left between them. CDR1 is MGHRA, CDR2 YSYEKL, per germline. This CDR3 reads CASSQGSVGQSSYEQYF. CDR3 nucleotides: TGCGCCAGCAGCCAAGGGTCCGTGGGGCAGAGCTCCTACGAGCAGTACTTC.

The V call is TRBV12-3 or TRBV12-4, the J call TRBJ2-5; 7 nucleotides match TRBD1. This CDR3 contains 14 residues. V lost 6 bases to trimming and J lost 4 bases; unmatched junction nucleotides: 8. The DNA of the CDR3 is TGTGCCAGCAGGGGGACAGCTTCTGGAGAGACCCAGTACTTC. It specifies CASRGTASGETQYF.

The table lists this clonotype with a few counts. The chain employs TRBV20-1 and TRBJ2-7; 10 nucleotides match TRBD2. The CDR3 totals 13 residues. Trimming took 4 bases from V and 3 from J; bases not matched to a gene: 3. Germline CDR1 is DFQATT and CDR2 is SNEGSKA (reference sequence). CDR3 bases: TGCAGTGCTAAAGGGACTAGCGTCTACGAGCAGTACTTC. Protein: CSAKGTSVYEQYF.

This clonotype was counted a few times. J is TRBJ2-3 and V is TRBV25-1, with 7 bases matching TRBD2. The CDR3 spans 16 residues. Germline loops: CDR1 MGHDK, CDR2 SYGVNS. V was pared by 3 bases and J by 0 bases, with 6 bases of the junction left unmatched. The chain's CDR3 is CASSELAEHSTDTQYF. The CDR3 region has the DNA TGTGCCAGCAGTGAGCTAGCGGAGCATAGCACAGATACGCAGTATTTT.

This chain uses TRBV4-1 with TRBJ2-2; TRBD1 aligns across 8 bases. Germline V gene sequence: CDR1 MGHRA, CDR2 YSYEKL. J was trimmed by 3 bases and V by 1 base; bases with no gene match: 7. The CDR3 is 17 residues long. The CDR3 protein is CASSQGRTGRDTGELFF. The CDR3 DNA reads as TGCGCCAGCAGCCAAGGGAGGACAGGGCGGGACACCGGGGAGCTGTTTTTT.

V and J are TRBV20-1 and TRBJ1-2; 11 bases agree with TRBD1. The CDR3 totals 16 residues. Germline V gene sequence: CDR1 DFQATT, CDR2 SNEGSKA (reference sequence). The V segment lost 3 bases and the J segment 4 bases; nucleotides outside the gene matches: 10. The CDR3 sequence is CSARDRGQEYSYGYTF. The CDR3 region has the DNA TGCAGTGCTAGGGACAGGGGGCAGGAGTACAGCTATGGCTACACCTTC.

This CDR3 is CASSWGTAFSGNTIYF. As DNA, the CDR3 is TGTGCCAGCAGCTGGGGGACAGCCTTCTCTGGAAACACCATATATTTT. The genes are TRBV7-2 and TRBJ1-3; TRBD1 aligns across 7 bases. The CDR3 totals 16 residues. CDR1 is SGHTA, CDR2 FQGNSA, per germline. The ends lost 4 bases at V and 0 bases at J; junction bases unmatched: 6.

This chain links TRBV10-3 with TRBJ1-5; 12 bases agree with TRBD1. There are 16 residues in the CDR3. V was pared by 11 bases and J by 7 bases, with 15 bases of the junction left unmatched. The germline V gene encodes CDR1 ENHRY and CDR2 SYGVKD. The CDR3 coding sequence is TGTGCCTCCAAAGGGGGACAGGGGGCGATTGGGCAGCCCCAGCATTTT. Protein: CASKGGQGAIGQPQHF.

This clonotype was seen repeatedly, ten times or more. The J gene is TRBJ2-4, the V gene TRBV7-3, with D perhaps matching TRBD1 (6 bases). There are 15 residues in the CDR3. The ends were cut back, 6 bases at V and 6 bases at J, with 18 bases in the middle. Per germline, CDR1 SGHTA and CDR2 FQGTGA. CDR3: CASSSRLGQLNIQYF. The DNA of the CDR3 is TGTGCCAGCAGTTCCCGGCTGGGACAATTAAACATTCAGTACTTC. The whole variable domain, remainder taken from reference TRBV7-3 and TRBJ2-4, is GAGVSQTPSNKVTEKGKYVELRCDPISGHTALYWYRQSLGQGPEFLIYFQGTGAADDSGLPNDRFFAVRPEGSVSTLKIQRTERGDSAVYLCASSSRLGQLNIQYFGAGTRLSVL.

This clonotype was picked up a small number of times. This chain joins TRBV19 and TRBJ1-1; D gene unclear. Germline CDR1 and CDR2: LNHDA and SQIVND (reference sequence). Trimming shortened V by 5 bases and J by 1 base, and 14 bases separated the two germline ends. There are 15 residues in the CDR3. The CDR3 spells CASSLHRNGNTEAFF. The CDR3 DNA reads as TGTGCCAGTAGTCTCCATCGAAACGGGAACACTGAAGCTTTCTTT.

This clonotype was observed many times. V and J are TRBV3-1 and TRBJ2-4; 7 positions match TRBD1. CDR1 and CDR2 (germline): LGHDT, YNNKEL (reference sequence). The CDR3 length is 15 residues. V lost 4 bases, J lost 8 bases, and 11 bases stayed unmatched. Written as DNA, the CDR3 is TGTGCCAGCAGCCGAACCCCAGGGGGATTGGACATTCAGTACTTC. Translation gives CASSRTPGGLDIQYF. Using reference TRBV3-1 and TRBJ2-4 for the parts outside the CDR3, the full variable domain is DTAVSQTPKYLVTQMGNDKSIKCEQNLGHDTMYWYKQDSKKFLKIMFSYNNKELIINETVPNRFSPKSPDKAHLNLHINSLELGDSAVYFCASSRTPGGLDIQYFGAGTRLSVL.

This clonotype was seen a few times. This rearrangement joins TRBV4-3 to TRBJ2-3, with 9 bases that match TRBD2. The J segment lost 2 bases and the V segment lost 4 bases, leaving 10 bases of the junction unmatched. This CDR3 has 17 amino acids. Germline-derived CDR1 and CDR2 are LGHNA and YSLEER. CDR3 nucleotides: TGCGCCAGCAGCCCAGCTAGCGGGGACCATTACACAGATACGCAGTATTTT. This translates into CASSPASGDHYTDTQYF.

This clonotype appeared many times. J is TRBJ2-1 and V is TRBV6-1; a weak D match, TRBD1 (6 bases). Germline values: CDR1 MNHNS, CDR2 SASEGT. The CDR3 has 15 residues. V was clipped by 5 bases and J by 4 bases, with 15 bases between them. CDR3 DNA: TGTGCCAGCAGTCGGACAGTTTCCCTTTACAATGAGCAGTTCTTC. Translating gives CASSRTVSLYNEQFF.

Comments on this clonotype: The germline gene is not matched at one end of the junction; a read error may be the cause. The chain couples TRBV6-1 to TRBJ2-5; D gene ambiguous. Germline V CDR1 and CDR2: MNHNS, SASEGT. The CDR3 runs to 13 residues. CDR3 sequence (DNA): TGTGCCAGCCGAGTTGGGAAAAAAGAGGCCCAGTACTTC. It specifies CASRVGKKEAQYF.

This clonotype was counted many times. The J gene is TRBJ2-7, the V gene TRBV5-1, with 9 bases lining up with TRBD1. This CDR3 has 14 residues. The germline gives CDR1 SGHRS, CDR2 YFSETQ. The trim removed 4 bases at V and 3 bases at J, leaving 5 bases unmatched. The CDR3 is CASSRTGESYEQYF. In DNA form, the CDR3 reads TGCGCCAGCAGCAGGACAGGGGAGAGCTACGAGCAGTACTTC.

This chain uses TRBV6-1 with TRBJ1-1; the D gene is possibly TRBD1 (5 bases). The V end was cut by 6 bases, the J end by 0 bases, with 17 bases between. The CDR3 totals 16 residues. Germline V gene sequence: CDR1 MNHNS, CDR2 SASEGT. The CDR3 DNA reads TGTGCCAGCAGCTTTGGGGACTATCTCATGAACACTGAAGCTTTCTTT. It encodes CASSFGDYLMNTEAFF.

In this sample, this clonotype turned up many times. The V gene is TRBV5-6, the J gene TRBJ1-1, with 8 nucleotides matching TRBD1. The V gene's germline CDR1 is SGHDT and CDR2 YYEEEE. There are 15 residues in the CDR3. Trimming removed 0 bases from V and 3 bases from J; junction bases left unmatched: 4. The CDR3 nucleotides are TGTGCCAGCAGCTTGGCCGGGACAGGCTACACTGAAGCTTTCTTT. Its protein product is CASSLAGTGYTEAFF.

This clonotype was recorded only once. The chain couples TRBV19 to TRBJ2-3; tentatively, D is TRBD1 (5 bases). The CDR3 contains 16 residues. The V and J ends lost 2 bases and 2 bases respectively, with 14 bases between them. Germline V gives CDR1 LNHDA, CDR2 SQIVND (reference sequence). CDR3 protein: CASSIRQGGTTDTQYF. Here the CDR3 DNA reads TGTGCCAGTAGTATAAGGCAGGGTGGTACCACAGATACGCAGTATTTT. The variable domain in full, with the rest retrieved from reference TRBV19 and TRBJ2-3, is DGGITQSPKYLFRKEGQNVTLSCEQNLNHDAMYWYRQDPGQGLRLIYYSQIVNDFQKGDIAEGYSVSREKKESFPLTVTSAQKNPTAFYLCASSIRQGGTTDTQYFGPGTRLTVL.

This clonotype has at least ten counts. This chain joins TRBV24-1 and TRBJ2-7; 11 nucleotides align to TRBD1. The V gene end was trimmed by 4 bases and the J gene end by 2 bases; junction bases not matched to a gene: 6. The CDR3 is 16 residues long. Germline CDR1 and CDR2: KGHDR and SFDVKD. The CDR3, as DNA: TGTGCCACCAGTGACCCTGGACAGGGGGCGGCCTACGAGCAGTACTTC. This sequence encodes CATSDPGQGAAYEQYF.

This clonotype has a count of ten or more. The chain is built from TRBV3-1 and TRBJ1-2; no firm D call. This CDR3 has 14 residues. V lost 1 base to trimming and J lost 6 bases, with 12 bases between them. The germline gives CDR1 LGHDT, CDR2 YNNKEL (reference sequence). In DNA, the CDR3 is TGTGCCAGCAGCCAAGCGGGGAATGCGCATGGCTACACCTTC. Its translation is CASSQAGNAHGYTF.

This clonotype was recorded at least ten times. The V call is TRBV7-2, the J call TRBJ2-3, with 12 bases matching TRBD2. CDR1 and CDR2 from the germline V gene are SGHTA and FQGNSA. V shed 4 bases, J shed 3 bases, and the junction held 8 bases outside the gene matches. The CDR3 has 17 residues. The CDR3 reads CASSYGLAGYGTDTQYF. The CDR3 coding sequence is TGTGCCAGCAGCTACGGACTAGCGGGGTATGGTACAGATACGCAGTATTTT.

The genes are TRBV5-1 and TRBJ1-1; D is possibly TRBD1 (5 bases). The CDR3 has 14 residues. V shed 4 bases and J shed 1 base, with 11 bases lying between them. Germline assignment: CDR1 SGHRS and CDR2 YFSETQ. The CDR3 coding sequence is TGCGCCAGCAGCAGGGGCCGGGAGAACACTGAAGCTTTCTTT. It codes for CASSRGRENTEAFF. The full variable domain, rest sourced from reference TRBV5-1 and TRBJ1-1, is KAGVTQTPRYLIKTRGQQVTLSCSPISGHRSVSWYQQTPGQGLQFLFEYFSETQRNKGNFPGRFSGRQFSNSRSEMNVSTLELGDSALYLCASSRGRENTEAFFGQGTRLTVV.

This clonotype appeared many times. Relative to the germline gene, one junction end is altered; a read error may explain this. The chain couples TRBV12-3 or TRBV12-4 to TRBJ1-1; D might be TRBD1 (5 bases). This CDR3 contains 14 residues. CDR3 nucleotides: TGTGCCAGCACTTTAGGGGCTGGGAACACTGAAGCTTTCTTT. This encodes CASTLGAGNTEAFF.

This clonotype was detected only a few times. This chain uses TRBV30 with TRBJ2-1, with D possibly being TRBD2 (5 bases). The CDR3 runs to 13 residues. V dropped 4 bases and J dropped 9 bases, with 16 bases sitting between them. Germline CDR1 and CDR2: GTSNPN and SVGIG (reference sequence). Written as DNA, the CDR3 is TGTGCCTGGATCAGAGGGATAGAGGGTGAGCAGTTCTTC. The encoded protein is CAWIRGIEGEQFF. The whole variable domain, remainder taken from reference TRBV30 and TRBJ2-1, is SQTIHQWPATLVQPVGSPLSLECTVEGTSNPNLYWYRQAAGRGLQLLFYSVGIGQISSEVPQNLSASRPQDRQFILSSKKLLLSDSGFYLCAWIRGIEGEQFFGPGTRLTVL.

This clonotype was found many times. V is TRBV11-2 and J is TRBJ2-5, with 7 bases lining up with TRBD1. There are 14 residues in the CDR3. Germline CDR1 reads SGHAT; CDR2 reads FQNNGV. The trim removed 4 bases at V and 2 bases at J, leaving 4 bases unmatched. The CDR3 sequence is CASSSGQLQETQYF. The CDR3 DNA sequence: TGTGCCAGCAGCTCGGGACAGCTACAAGAGACCCAGTACTTC.